The clone carrying this T cell receptor (beta chain) was seen more than once but under ten times. The V segment lost 3 bases and the J segment 5 bases; nucleotides outside the gene matches: 22. Germline CDR1 reads SGHNT; CDR2 reads YYREEE (reference sequence). The CDR3 length is 20 residues. Template switching added a universal primer site; cDNA carried unique molecular identifiers. MiXCR was run by TCRdb on the 5' RACE reads, yielding one entry per CDR3 protein. The profile shows hundreds of thousands of distinct CDR3 sequences, over 8.5% of them singletons. The sample belongs to a study of identical twins. These data also featured in a second study, about yellow fever vaccine responses in identical twins.

This clonotype was obtained from a woman between 18 and 30 years old in good health. This chain connects TRBV5-4 to TRBJ2-5, with 10 bases identical to TRBD2. What was sequenced was CD8+ T cells sorted from blood. CDR3 residues: CASSYRFGLAERGFDETQYF. Here the CDR3 DNA reads TGTGCCAGCAGCTACCGATTTGGACTAGCGGAGAGGGGCTTTGATGAGACCCAGTACTTC. The whole variable domain, filled in from reference TRBV5-4 and TRBJ2-5, reads ETGVTQSPTHLIKTRGQQVTLRCSSQSGHNTVSWYQQALGQGPQFIFQYYREEENGRGNFPPRFSGLQFPNYSSELNVNALELDDSALYLCASSYRFGLAERGFDETQYFGPGTRLLVL.